This T cell receptor (beta chain) is from a study of regulatory T cells in long-lasting Graves disease (dated by TCRdb to the early 2020s). A note on the overall study: In the newly diagnosed Graves' disease group, patients had been taking antithyroid drugs for less than 3 months. A total of about 35 samples underwent TCR sequencing, from about 13 patients with persistent Graves' disease and 20 patients with newly diagnosed Graves' disease. Persistent Graves' disease patients were compared with newly diagnosed Graves' disease patients by peripheral blood TCR sequencing and RNA sequencing. The study was registered as a clinical trial and conducted in China.

Read against the paper, the sample's time point label means: newly diagnosed GD, antithyroid drugs for less than 3 months. RNA was extracted from PBMCs in TRIzol for both TCR sequencing and RNA sequencing. Graves' disease was diagnosed according to American Thyroid Association guidelines. Recruitment of patients was carried out at an endocrinology department in Xi'an, China. From each patient, about 9 milliliters of peripheral blood was collected into an EDTA anticoagulant tube. Ficoll Paque Plus density gradient separation was used to isolate PBMCs, and no additional T cell sorting was done. RNA quality was checked with an Agilent 2100 Bioanalyzer and agarose gel, and concentration with a NanoDrop 2000. This clonotype was counted at least ten times. Its antigen remains unidentified. No qualities accompany the bases; no much larger clone lies one base away. Libraries were made using multiplex PCR. Sequencing relied on an Illumina HiSeq 4000. To build TCR beta libraries, CDR3 regions were amplified by Arm-PCR using iRepertoire HTBI primers. Gel purification was performed on PCR products prior to sequencing. On the study's bioinformatics: Gene usage analysis of CDR3 amino acid clonotypes relied on the roughly 60 TRBV and more than twelve TRBJ segments identified across samples. COPE and FqMerger were used to merge the filtered high-quality paired reads into contigs. BLAST was used to align contigs to IMGT TRBV, TRBD and TRBJ reference genes, with CDR3 defined following IMGT. Clonotypes above 0.1% frequency were classified as highly expanded clones. Shannon entropy was used to measure repertoire diversity, and the Gini coefficient was used to measure V-J evenness. Public clonotypes were defined as clonotypes shared by more than one individual. The public reads were quality trimmed at Q25 with fastp and then assembled into clones with MiXCR by TCRdb, keeping productive beta chains. Rows are unified per CDR3 protein, each entry keeping the most common DNA and genes. Clone size and V and J calls follow TCRdb, not the original study. This sample comprises 450,000 to 600,000 distinct CDR3 sequences, less than 15% of them detected only once. Of the sample, roughly a tenth is held by the ten largest clones.

CDR1 and CDR2 were assigned from the germline V gene (reference sequence) as MNHEY and SMNVEV. The CDR3 sequence holds 15 residues, the cysteine and phenylalanine included. Only the CDR3 DNA stays, 45 bases, in frame from base 1. After removal of 2 bases from V and 2 bases from J, the junction retains 6 bases not matched to a gene. The research as a whole found: The authors acknowledged the small sample size as a limitation that may reduce accuracy. A larger number of public clonotypes was shared among persistent patients (fewer than 3,000) than among newly diagnosed patients (over 850). Because the primary lesion, thyroid tissue, could not be accessed, the study looked at peripheral blood alone. Compared with newly diagnosed patients, persistent Graves' disease patients had lower TCR Shannon entropy and fewer highly expanded clones, which suggests clonal expansion. Sequencing and analysis were restricted to the TCR beta chain. Preferential use of TRBV28, TRBJ1-2 and TRBJ2-5 was observed in persistent disease, whereas TRBV20-1 and TRBJ2-1 were favored in newly diagnosed disease.

Another study also made use of these data, one on T cells in Graves' hyperthyroidism and ophthalmopathy. The second study's paper adds: Stable Graves' hyperthyroidism was defined as no progression to ophthalmopathy during 18 months of follow-up. Hyperthyroidism patients were aged 18 to 65 years and newly diagnosed, with disease duration of less than 2 months. Exclusion was applied to patients with uncontrolled infections, other autoimmune diseases, pregnancy or lactation. Diagnoses were established on the basis of clinical symptoms, serum thyroxine and TRAb, thyroid ultrasound, and orbital computed tomography. The TCR CDR3 was subjected to a first round of RT-PCR using the HTBI primer set and the Qiagen OneStep RT-PCR kit. Blood samples also contained most of the expanded thyroid clonotypes (frequency above 0.001), which suggests that blood repertoires may reflect thyroid immune responses. A 13 V-J signature model separated ophthalmopathy from stable hyperthyroidism, with around 90% sensitivity and 81% to 82% specificity in cross-validation and 80%/75% in testing. In validation, the model predicted progression to ophthalmopathy with just under 71% sensitivity and 72% to 85% specificity, a median of 6.5 months before onset. A discovery cohort of around 100 patients, approximately 45 with Graves' ophthalmopathy and 55 to 60 with stable Graves' hyperthyroidism, was used to find distinguishing TCR V-J signatures. Whether ophthalmopathy could be predicted prospectively was tested in an independent validation cohort made up of roughly 19 hyperthyroidism patients plus 17 patients who later progressed to ophthalmopathy. For training and testing, the 80 to 100 patients in the discovery cohort were randomly divided in a 7:3 ratio. Thyroid tissue and blood T-cell repertoires from about six Graves' hyperthyroidism patients were also compared in the study. Following sampling, methimazole starting at 30 mg daily was given to hyperthyroidism patients, and high-dose intravenous methylprednisolone was given to ophthalmopathy patients. Libraries were constructed in a second round of multiplex PCR, after which size selection and purification were performed. Sequencing of the libraries was done on an Illumina HiSeq2000 using paired-end 100 bp reads. SOAPnuke was used to process the raw data, with reads discarded if the reads contained adapters or uncalled bases, had a mean Phred below 15, or lacked an exact constant-primer or identifier match. COPE v1.2.5 was used to merge the high-quality paired reads, and each unique nucleotide sequence was defined as a clonotype. MiTCR v1.1 was used to align clonotypes to the IMGT TRBV, TRBD and TRBJ reference segments. The analysis was restricted to V-J combinations with a frequency above 0.0001, which together covered 99.2% of the repertoires. The TCS score was defined as F50 (clonal expansion) divided by E x V (chaos), with BLOSUM62-based TCRdist calculated between CDR3 peptides within each V-J. Welch's t-statistics and random forest reduced 514 V-J features to around 14, which were used in a naive Bayes classifier (R e1071). Sample size was not statistically predetermined, and investigators were not blinded to group allocation. The paper describes TCR Vbeta CDR3 sequencing of 130 to 150 peripheral blood samples, made up of roughly 45 ophthalmopathy patients, roughly 75 hyperthyroidism patients and around 17 progressor patients.

The receptor comes from a man aged 30-40 years with Graves disease. Donor details come from another sample of the same person, matched by shared clones. Here the chain combines TRBV27 and TRBJ2-7; a stretch of 7 junction bases matches TRBD2. Sample: peripheral blood mononuclear cells (PBMCs), taken at new diagnosis, from a patient treated with antithyroid drugs. The nucleotide sequence is TGTGCCAGCAGTTTACAGGCGGGAGAAACCTACGAGCAGTACTTC. Translated, it gives CASSLQAGETYEQYF.